The clone carrying this T cell receptor (beta chain) was detected many times. Its antigen is unknown. CDR1 LGHDT and CDR2 YNNKEL come from the germline V gene (reference sequence). Between the trimmed V and J ends, which lost 3 bases and 2 bases, there was a span of 8 bases. There are 14 residues in the CDR3. The entry originates in a study of CD8 T cells in ankylosing spondylitis. Using quantitative 5'-RACE with molecular barcodes, the authors made TCR beta libraries. TCRdb itself ran the 5' RACE reads through MiXCR, one entry per CDR3 protein. The sample lists more than 300,000 distinct CDR3 sequences, roughly 8% occurring once. General study points: Disease-linked clones were reportedly significantly enriched in matched ankylosing spondylitis synovial fluid. Reactive arthritis synovial fluid and blood were previously reported to contain some motif variants. One TCR beta motif, made up of about 8 highly homologous variants, appeared characteristic of ankylosing spondylitis blood.

The sample comprised blood, either unsorted or a sorted T cell fraction (not recorded which). The chain carries TRBV3-1 and TRBJ1-5, with no clear D. This sequence was found in a male donor with ankylosing spondylitis. CDR3 sequence: CASSQYIGNQPQHF. CDR3 nucleotides: TGTGCCAGCAGCCAGTATATAGGCAATCAGCCCCAGCATTTT.